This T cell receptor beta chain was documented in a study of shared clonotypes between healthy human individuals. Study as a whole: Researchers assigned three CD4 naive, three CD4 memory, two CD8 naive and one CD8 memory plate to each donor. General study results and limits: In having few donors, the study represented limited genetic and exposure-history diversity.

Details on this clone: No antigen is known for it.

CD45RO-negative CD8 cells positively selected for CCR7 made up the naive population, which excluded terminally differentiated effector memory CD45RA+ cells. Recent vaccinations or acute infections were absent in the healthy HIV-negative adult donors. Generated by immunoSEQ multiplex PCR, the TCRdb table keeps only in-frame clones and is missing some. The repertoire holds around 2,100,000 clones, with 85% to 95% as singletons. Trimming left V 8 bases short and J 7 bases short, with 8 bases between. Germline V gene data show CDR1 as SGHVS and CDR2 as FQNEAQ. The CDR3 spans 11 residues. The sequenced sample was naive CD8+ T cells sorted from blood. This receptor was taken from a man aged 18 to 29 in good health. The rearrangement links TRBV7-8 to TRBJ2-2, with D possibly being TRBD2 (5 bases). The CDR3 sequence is CASLRGGELFF. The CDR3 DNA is TGTGCCAGCCTTCGGGGCGGGGAGCTGTTTTTT.